This TCR beta chain was obtained from a study of blood T cell repertoires in COVID-19 (dated by TCRdb to 2018 to 2020). For the study in its entirety: The collaborator samples originated in the United States, Italy and Spain and spanned the acute and convalescent phases of COVID-19. The prospective study material was composed of cDNA or gDNA derived from T cells, B-cell-depleted T cells, or PBMCs. Subjects who had been exposed to COVID-19, were actively infected with it, or had recovered from it provided the deeply sampled blood TCRbeta repertoires that made up the dataset. The repertoires were made available in a free public database intended to serve as a resource for research on the immune response to SARS-CoV-2. Samples were obtained from the ongoing ImmuneRACE study (first 160 participants) and from 1,000 to 1,500 subjects provided by 6 global collaborators. Nearly every sample came with metadata listing a de-identified subject ID, COVID-19 status, age in years and sex. Where HLA class I and class II types were available, the types were taken from metadata supplied by the sample provider, not from assay-based typing. The paper's findings and limits, for the study overall: How much clinical and demographic metadata was included differed by source and by participant, and the metadata was provided uncurated.

Collaborating institutions collected whole blood in K2EDTA tubes following their own protocols. Collaborator samples were shipped for TCRbeta analysis as frozen whole blood, isolated PBMCs, or DNA extracted from either sample type. Taken from cysteine to phenylalanine, the CDR3 has 14 residues. Only CDR3 DNA remains: 42 bases, in frame from the first base. Trimming costs V 0 bases and J 7 bases, and their ends lie 10 bases apart. CDR1 and CDR2, per the germline V gene, are ENHRY and SYGVKD. TCRbeta CDR3 regions were amplified from genomic DNA using the immunoSEQ Assay, a bias-controlled multiplex PCR. The authors' pipeline ran thus. The number of nucleated cells in each sample was estimated by amplification of reference gene primers within the assay. Sequence reads were collapsed and filtered to measure the absolute abundance of every unique TCRbeta CDR3 rearrangement. For each sample, productive Simpson clonality was calculated by taking the square root of Simpson's diversity index across productive rearrangements. TCRdb re-hosts the immuneACCESS table, in-frame sequences only. Its copies lack some clones; in the studies checked, an unresolved V gene accounts for under half of them, and the cause for the rest is not known. The DNA gave D and trimming, while V, J and clone size come from that table. This sample holds about 150,000 clones; roughly nine tenths were observed only once. More than 2% of the sample is held by the ten biggest clonotypes.

Comment on this clone: Its antigen is still unknown. No much larger clone is present one base from it, and per-base qualities are unavailable.

The sequencing sample was made of peripheral blood. The TCR comes from a woman in her seventies with acute or convalescent COVID-19. The rearranged chain carries TRBV10-3 and TRBJ1-5, with TRBD1 as a weak D call on 5 bases. The CDR3 reads as follows: CAISESDTWQPQHF. The sequence in DNA is TGTGCCATCAGTGAGTCGGACACTTGGCAGCCCCAGCATTTT.